These 18 T cell receptor beta chains were all obtained from the same sample, sequenced in a study of shared clonotypes between healthy human individuals. Generated by immunoSEQ multiplex PCR, the TCRdb table keeps only in-frame clones and is missing some. The sample lists over a million clones; approximately 80% were seen once. Sequencing was performed on memory CD4+ T cells from PBMCs. Documented subset: CD45RA-negative fraction. These TCRs come from a young man in good health. Some clones in this sample may be carry-over from other donors' samples.

This clone was seen at least ten times. The chain couples TRBV5-4 to TRBJ2-7; 8 bases line up with TRBD2. The ends lost 0 bases at V and 0 bases at J; junction bases unmatched: 5. Germline V gene data show CDR1 as SGHNT and CDR2 as YYREEE (reference sequence). The CDR3 sequence is 16 residues long. This CDR3 is CASSLGLAQSSYEQYF. In DNA form, the CDR3 reads TGTGCCAGCAGCTTGGGACTAGCGCAGAGCTCCTACGAGCAGTACTTC.

The chain is built from TRBV5-1 and TRBJ2-7; no firm D call. V dropped 0 bases and J dropped 7 bases, with 17 bases sitting between them. The CDR3 has 15 amino acids. Germline V lookup: CDR1 SGHRS, CDR2 YFSETQ. The CDR3: CASSLGHGGPGEQYF. CDR3 DNA sequence: TGCGCCAGCAGCTTGGGTCACGGCGGTCCCGGGGAGCAGTACTTC.

CDR3 region: CASSPPSAGDQPQHF. The CDR3 DNA reads TGTGCCAGCTCACCACCGTCCGCCGGAGATCAGCCCCAGCATTTT. The genes are TRBV18 and TRBJ1-5; D unresolved. This CDR3 is built from 15 residues. The germline V gene has CDR1 KGHSH and CDR2 LQKENI. The V gene lost 0 bases and the J gene lost 5 bases, with 11 bases spanning the gap. Full variable domain (remainder filled in from reference TRBV18 and TRBJ1-5): NAGVMQNPRHLVRRRGQEARLRCSPMKGHSHVYWYRQLPEEGLKFMVYLQKENIIDESGMPKERFSAEFPKEGPSILRIQQVVRGDSAAYFCASSPPSAGDQPQHFGDGTRLSIL.

This chain joins TRBV20-1 and TRBJ1-1; D ambiguous. V lost 6 bases and J lost 7, with 9 bases in between. This CDR3 contains 10 residues. Germline V gene sequence: CDR1 DFQATT, CDR2 SNEGSKA (reference sequence). The CDR3 protein is CSAPRREAFF. Here the CDR3 DNA reads TGCAGTGCACCCCGCCGTGAAGCTTTCTTT.

This clone was counted a few times. The DNA of the CDR3 is TGTGCCAGCAGCTTGGGGGGCTACGAGCAGTACTTC. Its translation is CASSLGGYEQYF. The genes are TRBV5-4 and TRBJ2-7; D is ambiguous. Germline V gene data show CDR1 as SGHNT and CDR2 as YYREEE (reference sequence). The CDR3 is made up of 12 amino acids. Deletions cut 0 bases from V and 3 bases from J, with 4 bases between.

In its sample, this clone was seen a few times. V usage is TRBV11-1 and J usage is TRBJ2-3; maybe TRBD2 (5 bases). The CDR3 spans 11 residues. V was shortened by 8 bases and J by 6 bases, with 9 bases between the two germline ends. Germline values: CDR1 SGHAT, CDR2 FQDESV (reference sequence). The CDR3 nucleotides read TGTGCCAGCGGGAGTGTGGATACGCAGTATTTT. Encoded protein: CASGSVDTQYF.

CDR3: CASSLLGTGEDTQYF. The CDR3 DNA reads as TGTGCCAGCAGCCTACTCGGGACGGGAGAAGATACGCAGTATTTT. The rearrangement uses TRBV7-2 and TRBJ2-3, with a possible D match to TRBD2 (6 bases). CDR1 and CDR2 from the germline V gene are SGHTA and FQGNSA. This CDR3 comprises 15 residues. Trimming removed 5 bases from V and 5 bases from J, with 17 bases in between.

For this clone: The same CDR3 also results from other DNA sequences found in this sample. J is TRBJ1-4 and V is TRBV11-2; TRBD1 agrees at 9 bases. The CDR3 runs 16 residues. V shed 4 bases, J shed 4 bases, and the junction held 7 bases outside the gene matches. Germline values: CDR1 SGHAT, CDR2 FQNNGV. The CDR3 reads CASSSGQGSFNEKLFF. Here the CDR3 DNA reads TGTGCCAGCAGCTCGGGACAGGGCAGTTTTAATGAAAAACTGTTTTTT.

The chain is built from TRBV9 and TRBJ2-1; 7 nucleotides match TRBD2. Per the germline V gene, CDR1 is SGDLS and CDR2 is YYNGEE. The CDR3 has 15 residues. The ends lost 0 bases at V and 6 bases at J; junction bases unmatched: 6. The DNA of the CDR3 is TGTGCCAGCAGCGTAGCGGGGACTATAACCAATGAGCAGTTCTTC. Protein sequence: CASSVAGTITNEQFF. Filled out from reference TRBV9 and TRBJ2-1, the complete variable domain reads DSGVTQTPKHLITATGQRVTLRCSPRSGDLSVYWYQQSLDQGLQFLIQYYNGEERAKGNILERFSAQQFPDLHSELNLSSLELGDSALYFCASSVAGTITNEQFFGPGTRLTVL.

This sequence joins TRBV7-2 and TRBJ2-7; D gene uncertain. The germline V gene has CDR1 SGHTA and CDR2 FQGNSA. The CDR3 loop spans 13 amino acids. V was cut by 1 base and J by 3 bases, with 7 bases left in between. The CDR3 reads CASSLVALYEQYF. In DNA form, the CDR3 reads TGTGCCAGCAGCTTAGTGGCCCTCTACGAGCAGTACTTC.

This chain uses TRBV7-2 with TRBJ2-1, with D unclear. Germline V gene sequence: CDR1 SGHTA, CDR2 FQGNSA. This CDR3 has 14 residues. V was pared by 4 bases and J by 10 bases, with 17 bases between. CDR3: CASSSNRASWEQFF. The CDR3 bases are TGTGCCAGCAGCTCTAACCGGGCTTCTTGGGAGCAGTTCTTC.

This chain uses TRBV25-1 with TRBJ1-2; possible D gene TRBD1, 5 bases. The CDR3 is made up of 15 amino acids. Germline V lookup: CDR1 MGHDK, CDR2 SYGVNS. V was cut by 5 bases and J by 1 base, with 14 bases left in between. DNA of the CDR3: TGTGCCAGCAGTCCCCGGGGGGGATTTAACTATGGCTACACCTTC. It specifies CASSPRGGFNYGYTF.

The chain uses TRBV5-8 and TRBJ2-1; tentative D call: TRBD1 (5 bases). The CDR3 has 15 amino acids. Per the germline V gene, CDR1 is SGHTS and CDR2 is YDEGEE. The V and J ends lost 6 bases and 3 bases respectively, with 16 bases between them. The CDR3 spells CASKLGGAVYNEQFF. CDR3 bases: TGTGCCAGCAAACTCGGTGGGGCGGTCTACAATGAGCAGTTCTTC.

Written as DNA, the CDR3 is TGTGCCAGCAAACTAGCGGGAGGGCCTTCCGTTTACGAGCAGTACTTC. This sequence encodes CASKLAGGPSVYEQYF. The chain uses TRBV27 and TRBJ2-7; 13 positions agree with TRBD2. CDR1 MNHEY and CDR2 SMNVEV come from the germline V gene (reference sequence). The V segment lost 7 bases and the J segment 4 bases; nucleotides outside the gene matches: 10. The CDR3 totals 16 residues.

V is TRBV7-6 and J is TRBJ1-5; D unclear. The CDR3 spans 13 residues. The V and J ends lost 1 base and 5 bases respectively, with 6 bases between them. Germline assignment: CDR1 SGHVS and CDR2 FNYEAQ. The DNA of the CDR3 is TGTGCCAGCAGCTTAGATAATTATCAGCCCCAGCATTTT. Translated, it gives CASSLDNYQPQHF.

The chain carries TRBV6-1 and TRBJ1-5; TRBD1 matches 7 bases. The CDR3 covers 13 residues. Trimming removed 11 bases from V and 1 base from J; junction bases left unmatched: 5. CDR1 MNHNS and CDR2 SASEGT come from the germline V gene. The CDR3 protein is CAGGQVSNQPQHF. For the CDR3, the DNA is TGTGCCGGTGGACAGGTCAGCAATCAGCCCCAGCATTTT.

The CDR3 region has the DNA TGTGCCAGCAGCATTAGGCGAGCGGGATCTCCTCCGGTAGATACGCAGTATTTT. As protein: CASSIRRAGSPPVDTQYF. The chain is built from TRBV5-4 and TRBJ2-3, with 7 bases matching TRBD2. The germline gives CDR1 SGHNT, CDR2 YYREEE (reference sequence). The CDR3 runs to 18 residues. The junction had 19 bases not matched to a gene; V was cut back by 4 bases and J by 5 bases.

The V gene is TRBV5-6, the J gene TRBJ1-2; 9 bases map to TRBD1. The germline CDR1 and CDR2 sequences are SGHDT and YYEEEE. The ends lost 7 bases at V and 1 base at J; junction bases unmatched: 8. The length of the CDR3 is 15 residues. DNA of the CDR3: TGTGCCAGCGGGGACAGGGCCTCCGGTAACTATGGCTACACCTTC. Protein sequence: CASGDRASGNYGYTF.